This T cell receptor (beta chain) comes out of a study of neurological immune-mediated disorders. Study outcomes and limitations: No expanded-clone CDR3 amino acid sequence recurred across subjects, suggesting private TCR-beta repertoires.

This clonotype was seen a few times. Antigen unknown. MiXCR, run by TCRdb on the 5' RACE reads, gives a single entry per CDR3 protein. Seen here are under 40,000 distinct CDR3 sequences, more than 10% observed once, and the top ten hold roughly 2.3%. Time point indicated: longitudinal time-point 2. The unsorted libraries originated from 2 million PBMCs kept at -80 C. Between the trimmed V and J ends, which lost 6 bases and 9 bases, there was a span of 13 bases. The length of the CDR3 is 12 residues. The clonotype originates from a middle-aged woman in good health. The genes are TRBV12-3 or TRBV12-4 and TRBJ2-3; D tentatively fits TRBD1 or TRBD2 (6 bases each). Material for sequencing was PBMCs. CDR3 region: CASSPWGATQYF. CDR3 bases: TGTGCCAGCAGCCCATGGGGGGCCACGCAGTATTTT.